What follows describes a single TCR beta chain. Its antigen is not identified. The assay was immunoSEQ multiplex PCR, and TCRdb's table has in-frame clones only and misses some. In the table there are around 130,000 clones, 70% to 90% of which are singletons. The germline V and J ends were trimmed by 0 bases and 8 bases, with 10 bases remaining between them. Germline V lookup: CDR1 LGHNA, CDR2 YNFKEQ. The CDR3 has 14 residues. The entry originates in a study of identifying expanded T cells in peripheral blood. Findings and caveats of the study: Variance in clone template counts between approximately two-week samples significantly increased with total template count across all healthy donors.

The source of this sequence is a person aged 18 to 70 in good health. This chain joins TRBV4-2 and TRBJ1-4, with D unresolved. Input material: blood. Here the CDR3 DNA reads TGTGCCAGCAGCCAAGAATTCAAGGACGAAAAACTGTTTTTT. It specifies CASSQEFKDEKLFF.